The present T cell receptor (beta chain) was sequenced within a study of cytomegalovirus exposure and HLA in healthy donors. PCR involved 60 Vbeta and 13 Jbeta primers. Libraries were prepared by immunoSEQ multiplex PCR; TCRdb keeps only in-frame clonotypes and omits some of them. The sample includes 150,000 to 200,000 clones, around 75% of them seen just once. Note on this clone: One end of the junction varies from germline; a read error may be responsible.

The CDR3 consists of 12 residues. Germline V CDR1 and CDR2: SNHLY, FYNNEI. The chain carries TRBV2 and TRBJ1-5; possible D gene TRBD1, 6 bases. The clonotype comes from a woman aged 45-65 years in good health and CMV-seronegative. Sequencing was carried out using PBMCs. DNA for the CDR3: TGTGCCAGCAGTGAAGCGCGCAGGGGCCTATATTTT. Translation gives CASSEARRGLYF.